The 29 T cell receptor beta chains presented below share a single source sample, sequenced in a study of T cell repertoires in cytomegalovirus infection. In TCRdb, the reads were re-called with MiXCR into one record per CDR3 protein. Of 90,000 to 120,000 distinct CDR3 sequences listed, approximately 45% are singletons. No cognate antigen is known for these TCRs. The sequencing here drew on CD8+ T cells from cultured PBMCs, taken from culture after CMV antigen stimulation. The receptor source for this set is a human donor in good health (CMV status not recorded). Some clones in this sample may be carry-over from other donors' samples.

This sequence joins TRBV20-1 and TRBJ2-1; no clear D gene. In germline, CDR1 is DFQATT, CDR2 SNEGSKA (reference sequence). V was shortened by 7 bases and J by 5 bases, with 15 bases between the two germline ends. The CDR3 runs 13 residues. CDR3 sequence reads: CSEATRNNNEQFF. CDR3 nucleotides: TGCAGTGAAGCCACAAGGAACAACAATGAGCAGTTCTTC.

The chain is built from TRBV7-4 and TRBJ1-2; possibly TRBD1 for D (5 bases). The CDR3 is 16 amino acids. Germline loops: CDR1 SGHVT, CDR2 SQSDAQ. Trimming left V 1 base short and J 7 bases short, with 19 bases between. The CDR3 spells CASSLGRVEGIFGYTF. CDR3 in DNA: TGTGCCAGCAGCTTAGGCAGGGTCGAGGGTATCTTTGGCTACACCTTC.

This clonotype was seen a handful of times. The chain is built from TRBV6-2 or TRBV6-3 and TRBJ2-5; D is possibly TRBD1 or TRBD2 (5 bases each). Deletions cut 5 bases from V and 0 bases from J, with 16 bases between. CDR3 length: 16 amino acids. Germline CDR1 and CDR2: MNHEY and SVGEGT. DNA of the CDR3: TGTGCCAGCAGTCCTCTCCGGGACGTATACCAAGAGACCCAGTACTTC. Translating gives CASSPLRDVYQETQYF.

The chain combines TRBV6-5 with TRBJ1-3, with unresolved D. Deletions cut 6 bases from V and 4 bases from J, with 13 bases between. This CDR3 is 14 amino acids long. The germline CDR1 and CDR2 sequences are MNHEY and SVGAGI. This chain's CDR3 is CASSLGVAGNTIYF. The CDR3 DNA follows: TGTGCCAGCAGCCTTGGGGTTGCGGGAAACACCATATATTTT.

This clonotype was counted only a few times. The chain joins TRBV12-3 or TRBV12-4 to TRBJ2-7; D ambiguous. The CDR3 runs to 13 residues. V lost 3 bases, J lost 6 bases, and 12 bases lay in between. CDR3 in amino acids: CASSFAGSPEQYF. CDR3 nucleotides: TGTGCCAGCAGTTTTGCTGGCTCCCCCGAGCAGTACTTC.

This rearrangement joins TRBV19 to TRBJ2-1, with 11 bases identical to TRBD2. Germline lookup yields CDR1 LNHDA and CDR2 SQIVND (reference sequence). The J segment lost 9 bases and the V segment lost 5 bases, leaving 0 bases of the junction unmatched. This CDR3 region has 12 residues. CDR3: CASSGLAGEQFF. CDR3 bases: TGTGCCAGTAGTGGACTAGCGGGTGAGCAGTTCTTC.

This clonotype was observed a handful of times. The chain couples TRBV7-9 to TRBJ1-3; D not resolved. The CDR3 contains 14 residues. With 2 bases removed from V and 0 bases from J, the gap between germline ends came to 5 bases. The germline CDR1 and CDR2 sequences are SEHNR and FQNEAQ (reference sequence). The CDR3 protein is CASSLLDSGNTIYF. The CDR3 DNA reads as TGTGCCAGCAGCTTACTAGACTCTGGAAACACCATATATTTT.

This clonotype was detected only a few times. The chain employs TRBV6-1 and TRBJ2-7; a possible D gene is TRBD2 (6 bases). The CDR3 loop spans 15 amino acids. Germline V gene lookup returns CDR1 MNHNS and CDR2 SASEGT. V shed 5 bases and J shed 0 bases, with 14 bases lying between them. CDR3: CASSIWDWSSYEQYF. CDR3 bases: TGTGCCAGCAGTATATGGGACTGGAGCTCCTACGAGCAGTACTTC.

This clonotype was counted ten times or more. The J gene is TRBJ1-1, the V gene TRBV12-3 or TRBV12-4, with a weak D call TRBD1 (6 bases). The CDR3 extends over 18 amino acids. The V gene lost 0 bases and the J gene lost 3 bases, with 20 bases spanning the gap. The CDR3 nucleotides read TGTGCCAGCAGTTTAGCGGATGGGGGGGGGCCCTCGGACACTGAAGCTTTCTTT. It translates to CASSLADGGGPSDTEAFF.

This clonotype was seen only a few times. The CDR3 DNA reads TGTGCCAGCAGTGACCAGGGCACAGATACGCAGTATTTT. Protein: CASSDQGTDTQYF. V usage is TRBV6-4 and J usage is TRBJ2-3; no clear D gene. The CDR3 runs to 13 residues. V was shortened by 2 bases and J by 1 base, with 4 bases between the two germline ends. Looked up from germline, CDR1 is MRHNA and CDR2 is SNTAGT.

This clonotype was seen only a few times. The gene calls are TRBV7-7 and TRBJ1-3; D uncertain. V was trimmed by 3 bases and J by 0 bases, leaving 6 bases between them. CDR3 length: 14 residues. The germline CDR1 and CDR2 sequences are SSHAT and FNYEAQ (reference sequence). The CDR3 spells CASSFQNSGNTIYF. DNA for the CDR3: TGTGCCAGCAGCTTCCAGAACTCTGGAAACACCATATATTTT.

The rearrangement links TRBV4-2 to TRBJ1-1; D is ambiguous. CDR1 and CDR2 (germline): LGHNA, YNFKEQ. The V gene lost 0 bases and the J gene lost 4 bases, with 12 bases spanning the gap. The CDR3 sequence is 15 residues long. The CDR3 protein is CASSQEARSGTEAFF. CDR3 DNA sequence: TGTGCCAGCAGCCAAGAGGCCCGATCGGGCACTGAAGCTTTCTTT.

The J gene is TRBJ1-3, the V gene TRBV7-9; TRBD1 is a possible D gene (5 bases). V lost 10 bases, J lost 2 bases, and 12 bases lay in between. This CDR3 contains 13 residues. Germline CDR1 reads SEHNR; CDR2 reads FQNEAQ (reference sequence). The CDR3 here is CATGRAAGNTIYF. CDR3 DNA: TGTGCCACCGGCAGGGCTGCTGGAAACACCATATATTTT. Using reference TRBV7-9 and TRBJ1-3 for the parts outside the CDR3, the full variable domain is DTGVSQNPRHKITKRGQNVTFRCDPISEHNRLYWYRQTLGQGPEFLTYFQNEAQLEKSRLLSDRFSAERPKGSFSTLEIQRTEQGDSAMYLCATGRAAGNTIYFGEGSWLTVV.

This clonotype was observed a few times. For the CDR3, the DNA is TGCGCCAGCAGCCGATCCGGCGACTACGAGCAGTACTTC. Translating it yields CASSRSGDYEQYF. The chain combines TRBV4-1 with TRBJ2-7; D gene uncertain. Germline-derived CDR1 and CDR2 are MGHRA and YSYEKL. The CDR3 covers 13 residues. V lost 4 bases to trimming and J lost 3 bases, with 10 bases between them.

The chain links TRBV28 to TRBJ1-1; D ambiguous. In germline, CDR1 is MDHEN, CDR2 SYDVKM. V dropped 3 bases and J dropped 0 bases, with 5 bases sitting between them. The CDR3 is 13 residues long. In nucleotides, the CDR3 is TGTGCCAGCAGTTTCGCGATGAACACTGAAGCTTTCTTT. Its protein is CASSFAMNTEAFF.

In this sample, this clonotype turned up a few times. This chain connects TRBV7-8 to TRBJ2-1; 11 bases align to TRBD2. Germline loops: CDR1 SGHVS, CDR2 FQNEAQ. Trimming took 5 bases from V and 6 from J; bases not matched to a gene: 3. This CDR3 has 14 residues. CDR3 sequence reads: CASSASGGRNEQFF. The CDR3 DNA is TGTGCCAGCAGCGCTAGCGGGGGGCGCAATGAGCAGTTCTTC.

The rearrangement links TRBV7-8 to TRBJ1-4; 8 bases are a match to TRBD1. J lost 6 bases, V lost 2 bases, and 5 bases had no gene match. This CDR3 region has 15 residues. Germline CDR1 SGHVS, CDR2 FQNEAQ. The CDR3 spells CASSLPGGRDEKLFF. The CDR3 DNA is TGTGCCAGCAGCTTACCAGGGGGCCGGGATGAAAAACTGTTTTTT.

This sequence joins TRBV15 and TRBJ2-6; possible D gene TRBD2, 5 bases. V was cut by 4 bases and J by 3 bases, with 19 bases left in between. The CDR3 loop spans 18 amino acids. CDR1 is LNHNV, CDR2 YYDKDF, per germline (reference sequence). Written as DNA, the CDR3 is TGTGCCACCAGCATGGCGGGTAGTAGCGTCTTTGGGGCCAACGTCCTGACTTTC. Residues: CATSMAGSSVFGANVLTF.

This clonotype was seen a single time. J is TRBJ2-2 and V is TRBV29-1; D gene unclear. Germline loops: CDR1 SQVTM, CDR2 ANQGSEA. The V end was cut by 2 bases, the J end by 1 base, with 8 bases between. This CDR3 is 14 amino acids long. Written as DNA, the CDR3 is TGCAGCGTTGAAAGGGAATGGAACACCGGGGAGCTGTTTTTT. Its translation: CSVEREWNTGELFF.

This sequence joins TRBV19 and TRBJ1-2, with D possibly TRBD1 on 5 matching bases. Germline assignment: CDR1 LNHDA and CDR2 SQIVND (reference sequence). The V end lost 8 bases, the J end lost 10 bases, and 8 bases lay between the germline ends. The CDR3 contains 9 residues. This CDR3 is CASDSLYTF. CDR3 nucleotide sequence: TGTGCCAGTGACAGCCTCTACACCTTC.

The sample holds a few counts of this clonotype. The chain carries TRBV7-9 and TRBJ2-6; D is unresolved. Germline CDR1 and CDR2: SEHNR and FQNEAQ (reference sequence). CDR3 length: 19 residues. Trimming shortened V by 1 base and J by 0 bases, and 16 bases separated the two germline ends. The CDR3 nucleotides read TGTGCCAGCAGCTTAGGGCAGAGGACCATCTTCTCTGGGGCCAACGTCCTGACTTTC. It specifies CASSLGQRTIFSGANVLTF. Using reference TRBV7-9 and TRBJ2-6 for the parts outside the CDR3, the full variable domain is DTGVSQNPRHKITKRGQNVTFRCDPISEHNRLYWYRQTLGQGPEFLTYFQNEAQLEKSRLLSDRFSAERPKGSFSTLEIQRTEQGDSAMYLCASSLGQRTIFSGANVLTFGAGSRLTVL.

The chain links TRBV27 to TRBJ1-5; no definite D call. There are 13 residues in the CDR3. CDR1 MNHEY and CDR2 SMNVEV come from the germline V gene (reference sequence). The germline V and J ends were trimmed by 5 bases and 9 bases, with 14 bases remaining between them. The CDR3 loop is CASSPSPGRPQHF. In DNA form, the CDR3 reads TGTGCCAGCAGTCCCTCCCCCGGTAGGCCCCAGCATTTT.

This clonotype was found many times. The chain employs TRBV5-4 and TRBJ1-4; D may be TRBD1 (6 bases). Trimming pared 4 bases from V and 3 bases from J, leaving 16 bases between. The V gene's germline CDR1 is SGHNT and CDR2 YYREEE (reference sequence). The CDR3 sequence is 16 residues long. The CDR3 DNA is TGTGCCAGCAGCCCGGAAACAGGGAGGCCTAATGAAAAACTGTTTTTT. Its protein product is CASSPETGRPNEKLFF. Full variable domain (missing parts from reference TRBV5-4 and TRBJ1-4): ETGVTQSPTHLIKTRGQQVTLRCSSQSGHNTVSWYQQALGQGPQFIFQYYREEENGRGNFPPRFSGLQFPNYSSELNVNALELDDSALYLCASSPETGRPNEKLFFGSGTQLSVL.

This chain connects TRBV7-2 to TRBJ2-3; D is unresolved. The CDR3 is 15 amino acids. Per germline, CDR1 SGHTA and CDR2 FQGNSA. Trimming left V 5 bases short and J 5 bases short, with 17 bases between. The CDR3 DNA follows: TGTGCCAGCAGCCCATATGGTCCAGCAGGAGATACGCAGTATTTT. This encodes CASSPYGPAGDTQYF.

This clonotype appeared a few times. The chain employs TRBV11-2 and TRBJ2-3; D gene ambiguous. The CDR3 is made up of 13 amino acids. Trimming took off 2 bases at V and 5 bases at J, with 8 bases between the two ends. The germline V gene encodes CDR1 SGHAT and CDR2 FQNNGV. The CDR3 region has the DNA TGTGCCAGCAGCTTACTAGGACGAGATACGCAGTATTTT. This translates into CASSLLGRDTQYF.

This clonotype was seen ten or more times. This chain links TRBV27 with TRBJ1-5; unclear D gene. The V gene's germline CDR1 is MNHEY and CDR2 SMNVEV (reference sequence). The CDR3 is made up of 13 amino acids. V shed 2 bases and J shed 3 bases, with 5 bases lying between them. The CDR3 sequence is CASSLGPNQPQHF. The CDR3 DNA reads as TGTGCCAGCAGTTTAGGTCCCAATCAGCCCCAGCATTTT.

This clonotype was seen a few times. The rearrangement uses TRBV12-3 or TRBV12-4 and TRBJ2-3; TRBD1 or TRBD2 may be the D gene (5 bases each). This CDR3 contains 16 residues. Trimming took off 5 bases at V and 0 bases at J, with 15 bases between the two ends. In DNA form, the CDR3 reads TGTGCCAGCAGTCCCTTGGGGGAATCTAGCACAGATACGCAGTATTTT. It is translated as CASSPLGESSTDTQYF.

CDR3 nucleotide sequence: TGTGCCAGCAGCAGGGGGTCCTCCTACGAGCAGTACTTC. Amino acid sequence: CASSRGSSYEQYF. The J gene is TRBJ2-7, the V gene TRBV7-9, with a weak D call TRBD1 (6 bases). Per the germline V gene, CDR1 is SEHNR and CDR2 is FQNEAQ (reference sequence). This CDR3 has 13 residues. Trimming left V 5 bases short and J 0 bases short, with 8 bases between.

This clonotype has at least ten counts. CDR3 DNA sequence: TGTGCCAGCAGCCCCCGGTTCCGAGGCTCCGATACGCAGTATTTT. Translated: CASSPRFRGSDTQYF. This chain joins TRBV3-1 and TRBJ2-3; D gene uncertain. The CDR3 sequence is 15 residues long. Trimming shortened V by 4 bases and J by 6 bases, and 17 bases separated the two germline ends. Germline V gene sequence: CDR1 LGHDT, CDR2 YNNKEL (reference sequence).